This TCR beta chain stems from a study of cytomegalovirus exposure and HLA in healthy donors. 13 Jbeta primers and 60 Vbeta primers were used for the PCR. Method: immunoSEQ multiplex PCR; TCRdb's copy keeps in-frame clones and lacks some. The sample lists approximately 150,000 clones, roughly four fifths occurring once. Study-wide points: Researchers reported in a later analysis that a missense DCLRE1C variant was tied to TCR beta V- and J-gene trimming. In vitro confirmation showed a few CMV-associated chains to be CMV antigen specific. Reports indicate that TCR beta sequences accurately predicted the HLA-A and HLA-B alleles of most subjects. The authors later found TCR association rates varying by HLA locus, with DRB1 most and HLA-C fewest.

Regarding this clone: Its antigen is unknown.

Germline V gene data show CDR1 as WNHNN and CDR2 as SYGVQD (reference sequence). V was shortened by 6 bases and J by 1 base, with 19 bases between the two germline ends. The CDR3 is made up of 16 amino acids. This chain joins TRBV10-1 and TRBJ2-7; D not resolved. This TCR was recovered from a male donor in good health and CMV-seronegative. What was sequenced was PBMCs. DNA for the CDR3: TGCGCCAGCAGCCACCGGGTAGATAGCCCGTCCTACGAGCAGTACTTC. Encoded protein: CASSHRVDSPSYEQYF.